Listed below are T cell receptor beta chains from one sample, sequenced in a study of OX40 agonist ivuxolimab in advanced cancers. Produced via immunoSEQ multiplex PCR; TCRdb's table is partial and in-frame only. This sample has tens of thousands of clones, with around 86% found just once. The material was CD4+ or CD8+ T cells sorted from blood, obtained in a trial of the OX40 agonist ivuxolimab. The receptors come from an adult with an advanced solid tumor such as melanoma, head and neck, liver or kidney cancer. The CDR3 runs from the conserved cysteine through the conserved F or W. The order of the fields is V gene, J gene, clone size, D gene, CDR3 protein, CDR3 DNA. A D gene is named only where the DNA matches it firmly. The size entry is marked missing in some rows and otherwise reads once, few, many or a size class.

TRBV23-1	TRBJ1-2	-	-	CASSPQMESGYTF	TGCGCCAGCAGTCCACAGATGGAGAGCGGCTACACCTTC
TRBV6-1	TRBJ1-5	-	-	CASSVLKSNQPQHF	TGTGCCAGCAGTGTATTAAAGAGCAATCAGCCCCAGCATTTT
TRBV28	TRBJ1-1	-	-	CASSSSLTEAFF	TGTGCCAGCAGTTCTTCCCTCACTGAAGCTTTCTTT
TRBV5-4	TRBJ2-1	-	TRBD2	CASSVRTSGGAVEQFF	TGTGCCAGCAGCGTGAGGACTAGCGGGGGGGCGGTTGAGCAGTTCTTC
TRBV29-1	TRBJ1-3	once	-	CSVGGGSNTIYF	TGCAGCGTTGGGGGAGGGAGCAACACCATATATTTT
TRBV29-1	TRBJ1-3	-	-	CSVVASSGNTIYF	TGCAGCGTGGTGGCCAGCTCTGGAAACACCATATATTTT
TRBV27	TRBJ1-2	-	-	CASSPHGSHGYTF	TGTGCCAGCAGTCCTCACGGAAGTCATGGCTACACCTTC
TRBV29-1	TRBJ2-3	-	-	CSVNREESTQYF	TGCAGCGTAAACAGGGAAGAGAGTACGCAGTATTTT
TRBV10-3	TRBJ2-1	-	-	CAISEWGNEQFF	TGTGCCATCAGTGAATGGGGGAATGAGCAGTTCTTC
TRBV7-2	TRBJ2-7	-	TRBD2	CASSLNSGAPYEQYF	TGTGCCAGCAGTCTAAATAGCGGGGCTCCCTACGAGCAGTACTTC
TRBV9	TRBJ1-2	-	TRBD1	CASSMRDRGYGYTF	TGTGCCAGCAGCATGCGGGACAGGGGTTATGGCTACACCTTC
TRBV11-2	TRBJ2-3	-	-	CASSYSGADTDTQYF	TGTGCCAGCAGCTACTCAGGGGCCGACACAGATACGCAGTATTTT
TRBV18	TRBJ2-7	-	-	CASSPSPIGGDEQYF	TGTGCCAGCTCACCATCACCAATTGGAGGGGACGAGCAGTACTTC
TRBV13	TRBJ2-1	-	TRBD2	CASSSPRASGGAIPYNEQFF	TGTGCCAGCAGCTCCCCGCGGGCAAGCGGGGGGGCAATCCCCTACAATGAGCAGTTCTTC
TRBV11-2	TRBJ2-3	few	TRBD2	CASSRLAPGNTQYF	TGTGCCAGCAGTCGACTAGCGCCCGGGAATACGCAGTATTTT
TRBV11-2	TRBJ1-2	-	-	CASSLLTDAGTGYTF	TGTGCCAGCAGCCTACTGACGGATGCGGGGACCGGCTACACCTTC
TRBV28	TRBJ1-2	once	-	CASSSGRINYGYTF	TGTGCCAGCAGTTCGGGACGAATAAACTATGGCTACACCTTC
TRBV27	TRBJ1-4	-	-	CASSSPAGPNEKLFF	TGTGCCAGCAGTTCGCCTGCCGGACCTAATGAAAAACTGTTTTTT
TRBV28	TRBJ1-2	-	-	CASSPAGRLFNYGYTF	TGTGCCAGCAGCCCTGCGGGACGGCTCTTTAACTATGGCTACACCTTC
TRBV7-9	TRBJ1-1	-	-	CASSLGGVDTEAFF	TGTGCCAGCAGCTTAGGCGGAGTCGACACTGAAGCTTTCTTT
TRBV6-6	TRBJ1-1	-	TRBD1	CASSRGTGDQAFF	TGTGCCAGCAGCCGCGGGACAGGGGATCAAGCTTTCTTT
TRBV4-1	TRBJ2-4	-	TRBD1	CASSPGQGARLDIQYF	TGCGCCAGCAGCCCCGGACAGGGGGCTCGTCTGGACATTCAGTACTTC
TRBV19	TRBJ2-3	once	TRBD1	CASRGQGAGTDTQYF	TGTGCCAGTAGAGGACAGGGGGCGGGGACAGATACGCAGTATTTT
TRBV18	TRBJ2-2	-	-	CASSPSQRNTGELFF	TGTGCCAGCTCACCATCCCAGCGAAACACCGGGGAGCTGTTTTTT
TRBV29-1	TRBJ2-2	-	-	CSVEPWGSGELFF	TGCAGCGTGGAACCTTGGGGGTCCGGGGAGCTGTTTTTT
TRBV2	TRBJ2-1	-	TRBD2	CASSRTSGMMNEQFF	TGTGCCAGCAGTAGGACTAGCGGGATGATGAATGAGCAGTTCTTC
TRBV7-8	TRBJ2-1	-	-	CASSLGQWLNEQFF	TGTGCCAGCAGCTTAGGGCAATGGCTGAATGAGCAGTTCTTC
TRBV6-1	TRBJ1-3	-	-	CASSEATESGNTIYF	TGTGCCAGCAGTGAAGCAACGGAATCTGGAAACACCATATATTTT
TRBV12-5	TRBJ1-2	-	TRBD1	CASGLGGGPAKHGYTF	TGTGCTAGTGGTTTAGGAGGGGGCCCCGCTAAACATGGCTACACCTTC
TRBV18	TRBJ2-3	few	TRBD2	CASSPGSGRGTDTQYF	TGTGCCAGCTCACCAGGTAGCGGGAGGGGCACAGATACGCAGTATTTT
TRBV5-4	TRBJ2-2	-	-	CASSLGGPGTGELFF	TGTGCCAGCAGCTTGGGAGGCCCGGGGACCGGGGAGCTGTTTTTT
TRBV19	TRBJ1-2	once	-	CASSIFGLPGYTF	TGTGCCAGTAGTATATTTGGACTCCCTGGCTACACCTTC
TRBV5-8	TRBJ2-7	once	TRBD1	CASSLDGDRYSYEQYF	TGTGCCAGCAGCTTGGACGGGGACAGGTACTCCTACGAGCAGTACTTC
TRBV30	TRBJ2-7	-	TRBD2	CAWRSGGAYEQYF	TGTGCCTGGAGGAGCGGGGGGGCCTACGAGCAGTACTTC
TRBV11-2	TRBJ1-1	-	-	CASSLTGGRNTEAFF	TGTGCCAGCAGCTTAACCGGGGGTAGAAACACTGAAGCTTTCTTT
TRBV10-3	TRBJ1-2	-	-	CAISESGSSYGYTF	TGTGCCATCAGTGAGTCGGGCAGCTCCTATGGCTACACCTTC
TRBV18	TRBJ1-2	-	-	CASSPRGVDYTF	TGTGCCAGCTCACCACGCGGGGTAGACTACACCTTC